The clone carrying this T cell receptor beta chain was seen a few times. Its matching antigen is unknown. The entry originates in a study of post-analysis software for immune sequencing data. Study results and limitations: Roughly five TRBV segments were more frequent in patients than controls; TRBV5-6, TRBV5-1 and TRBV20-1 belonged to this group. Strong co-clustering by F measure was seen for same-batch samples.

Unique molecular identifiers were built into the TCR beta cDNA libraries. TCRdb used MiXCR to reprocess the PCR reads, holding one entry per CDR3 protein. The top ten clones hold around 0.56% of a sample with fewer than 850,000 distinct CDR3 sequences, 25% to 30% of them seen once. Germline trimming cut 0 bases from V and 6 bases from J; bases unmatched to any gene: 8. CDR1 and CDR2 (germline): LGHDT, YNNKEL (reference sequence). The CDR3 loop spans 15 amino acids. This chain uses TRBV3-1 with TRBJ2-7; TRBD2 matches at 7 bases. The sample consisted of blood. The receptor was isolated from a girl between 10 and 17 years old with multiple sclerosis. CDR3 protein: CASSQDVGRRVEQYF. CDR3 nucleotides: TGTGCCAGCAGCCAAGACGTCGGGAGGAGGGTCGAGCAGTACTTC.